This T cell receptor (beta chain) was profiled in a study of blood T cell repertoires in COVID-19. Study-level background: In each case, the material was cDNA or gDNA derived from T cells, B-cell-depleted T cells, or PBMCs.

The assay was immunoSEQ multiplex PCR, and TCRdb's table has in-frame clones only and misses some. The table lists around 250,000 clones, 86% of them singletons. Germline V gene lookup returns CDR1 SGHRS and CDR2 YFSETQ. The CDR3 length is 14 residues. Trimming removed 0 bases from V and 2 bases from J, with 8 bases in between. The V call is TRBV5-1, the J call TRBJ1-2; a possible D gene is TRBD1 (6 bases). Sequenced sample: PBMCs or T cells enriched from blood (not recorded which). The clonotype originates from a young man who had recovered from COVID-19. CDR3 sequence: CASSLGQENYGYTF. The CDR3 nucleotides read TGCGCCAGCAGCTTGGGACAGGAGAACTATGGCTACACCTTC.